A single T cell receptor beta chain is shown here with its context. This entry belongs to a study of blood T cell repertoires in COVID-19. Across the study: Both acute and convalescent COVID-19 samples were obtained from the United States, Italy and Spain. Sources were T cells, B-cell-depleted T cells, or PBMCs; the material itself was cDNA or gDNA.

Original processing methods: The assay estimated nucleated cells by amplifying reference gene primers. The repertoire was sequenced with immunoSEQ multiplex PCR; TCRdb's copy has only in-frame clones and lacks some. The V and J calls and clone size are taken from that table; D and trimming were inferred from the DNA. The sample includes about 180,000 clones, 80% to 90% of them seen just once. Germline assignment: CDR1 MNHEY and CDR2 SMNVEV (reference sequence). The CDR3 sequence is 13 residues long. V lost 2 bases and J 3 bases, leaving 8 bases between the germline ends. The sample comprised peripheral blood. This sequence was found in a man in his 70s with active or convalescent COVID-19. The chain uses TRBV27 and TRBJ2-7; D gene unclear. CDR3 amino acids: CASSLPNSYEQYF. The CDR3 region has the DNA TGTGCCAGCAGTTTACCAAACAGCTACGAGCAGTACTTC.